These 12 T cell receptor beta chains came from one sample sequenced in a study of T cell responses to AZD1222 COVID-19 vaccine (dated by TCRdb to about 2021). The time point label on this specimen signifies: about 28 days (+/-7) after the second vaccine dose. To prepare the library, the immunoSEQ multiplex PCR assay was applied. TCRdb obtained this table from immuneACCESS and retained in-frame rearrangements with V and J assigned. These tables miss some clones; where compared with another copy, unresolved V genes account for less than half of the shortfall, and the remainder is unexplained. This sample holds some 120,000 clones; 86% were observed only once. 3% of the sample is held by the ten biggest clonotypes. The source material was peripheral blood, sampled 28 days after the second AZD1222 dose. These receptors all come from an adult who received the AZD1222 COVID-19 vaccine.

The rearrangement joins TRBV6-5 to TRBJ2-5, with 7 positions matching TRBD2. Germline CDR1 and CDR2: MNHEY and SVGAGI. The CDR3 is 15 residues long. The V and J ends lost 2 bases and 1 base, in that order; junction bases with no gene match: 4. This CDR3 is CASSYGGGIQETQYF. CDR3 nucleotide sequence: TGTGCCAGCAGTTACGGGGGGGGGATCCAAGAGACCCAGTACTTC.

This clone was recorded a few times. V is TRBV6-5 and J is TRBJ1-2; possibly TRBD1 for D (6 bases). Germline V gene data show CDR1 as MNHEY and CDR2 as SVGAGI. The CDR3 sequence is 16 residues long. The germline V and J ends were trimmed by 1 base and 8 bases, with 20 bases remaining between them. The DNA of the CDR3 is TGTGCCAGCAGTTACTTAACCAGAGGCATGGGGGGCGGCTACACCTTC. Translated, it gives CASSYLTRGMGGGYTF.

This clone was counted a single time. J is TRBJ1-4 and V is TRBV3-1 (or the pseudogene TRBV3-2), with D perhaps TRBD1 (5 bases). The CDR3 sequence is 13 residues long. Trimming took 3 bases from V and 6 from J, leaving 8 bases between them. The V gene's germline CDR1 is LGHDT and CDR2 YNNKEL (reference sequence). The CDR3 here is CASSHVGDEKLFF. CDR3 coding DNA: TGTGCCAGCAGCCACGTGGGGGATGAAAAACTGTTTTTT.

This clone was counted between two and nine times. The rearrangement links TRBV5-1 to TRBJ1-1; D perhaps matches TRBD1 (5 bases). Germline CDR1 reads SGHRS; CDR2 reads YFSETQ. The V and J ends lost 0 bases and 8 bases respectively, with 17 bases between them. The CDR3 spans 15 residues. In DNA, the CDR3 is TGCGCCAGCAGCTTGGAATTACAGGATGCTGGCGAAGCTTTCTTT. Translation: CASSLELQDAGEAFF.

The chain links TRBV12-3 or TRBV12-4 to TRBJ1-2; D ambiguous. CDR3 length equals 13 residues. Trimming took 5 bases from V and 7 from J, leaving 14 bases between them. CDR3 nucleotides: TGTGCCAGCAGTCCCAGGCTCGAGGCTGGCTACACCTTC. It encodes CASSPRLEAGYTF.

The V call is TRBV7-2, the J call TRBJ2-5; no definite D call. This CDR3 comprises 15 residues. V lost 1 base and J lost 3, with 12 bases in between. The germline V gene encodes CDR1 SGHTA and CDR2 FQGNSA. The CDR3 bases are TGTGCCAGCAGCTTAGGGCGCGGTGGAGAAGAGACCCAGTACTTC. Residues: CASSLGRGGEETQYF.

The chain couples TRBV5-4 to TRBJ2-7, with TRBD1 matching 11 bases. The CDR3 loop spans 14 amino acids. The V and J ends lost 2 bases and 7 bases, in that order; junction bases with no gene match: 5. Germline V lookup: CDR1 SGHNT, CDR2 YYREEE (reference sequence). For the CDR3, the DNA is TGTGCCAGCAGCTTCGGACAGGGGGCGGGAGAGCAGTACTTC. Translating it yields CASSFGQGAGEQYF.

The chain is built from TRBV7-2 and TRBJ2-1, with a tentative D call TRBD2 (5 bases). The germline V gene encodes CDR1 SGHTA and CDR2 FQGNSA. CDR3 length equals 15 residues. The V gene lost 8 bases and the J gene lost 3 bases, with 17 bases spanning the gap. The CDR3 spells CASSVSTGNYNEQFF. CDR3 coding DNA: TGTGCCAGCTCCGTCTCCACGGGGAACTACAATGAGCAGTTCTTC.

The chain is built from TRBV12-3 or TRBV12-4 and TRBJ1-2; D unresolved. CDR3 length: 13 amino acids. V was clipped by 3 bases and J by 2 bases, with 7 bases between them. CDR3 amino acids: CASSFGQNYGYTF. The DNA of the CDR3 is TGTGCCAGCAGTTTCGGCCAGAACTATGGCTACACCTTC.

J is TRBJ2-3 and V is TRBV5-1; D gene ambiguous. Trimming took 0 bases from V and 2 from J, leaving 7 bases between them. This CDR3 spans 14 amino acids. Germline-derived CDR1 and CDR2 are SGHRS and YFSETQ. The CDR3 DNA follows: TGCGCCAGCAGCTTGGGGGTCCTCACAGATACGCAGTATTTT. It is translated as CASSLGVLTDTQYF.

The rearrangement joins TRBV10-3 to TRBJ1-3; D gene unclear. V was trimmed by 3 bases and J by 0 bases, leaving 6 bases between them. The CDR3 spans 14 residues. CDR1 ENHRY and CDR2 SYGVKD come from the germline V gene. CDR3 protein: CAISDSNSGNTIYF. DNA for the CDR3: TGTGCCATCAGTGACTCCAACTCTGGAAACACCATATATTTT.

This chain links TRBV18 with TRBJ1-2; possibly TRBD1 for D (5 bases). CDR3 length: 15 amino acids. The V end lost 0 bases, the J end lost 8 bases, and 16 bases lay between the germline ends. Germline V gene lookup returns CDR1 KGHSH and CDR2 LQKENI. CDR3 protein: CASSPPGRGVGGYTF. CDR3 sequence (DNA): TGTGCCAGCTCACCACCGGGGAGAGGGGTAGGAGGCTACACCTTC.